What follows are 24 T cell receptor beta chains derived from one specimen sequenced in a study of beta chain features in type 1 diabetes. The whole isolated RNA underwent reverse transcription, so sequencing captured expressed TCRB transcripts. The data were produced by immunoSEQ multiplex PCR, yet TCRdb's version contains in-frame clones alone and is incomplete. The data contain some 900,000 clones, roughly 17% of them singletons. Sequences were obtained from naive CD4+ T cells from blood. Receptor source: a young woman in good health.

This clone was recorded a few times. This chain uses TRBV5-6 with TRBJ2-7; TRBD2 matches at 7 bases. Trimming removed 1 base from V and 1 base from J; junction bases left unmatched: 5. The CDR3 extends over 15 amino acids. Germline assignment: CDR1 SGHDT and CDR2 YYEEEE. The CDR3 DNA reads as TGTGCCAGCAGCTTGAGGGCTAGCGGATCCTACGAGCAGTACTTC. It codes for CASSLRASGSYEQYF.

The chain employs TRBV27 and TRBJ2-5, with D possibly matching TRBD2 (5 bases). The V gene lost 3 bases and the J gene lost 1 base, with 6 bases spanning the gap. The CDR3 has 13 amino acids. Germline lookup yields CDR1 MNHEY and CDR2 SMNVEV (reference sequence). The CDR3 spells CASSFAGQETQYF. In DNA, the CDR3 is TGTGCCAGCAGTTTCGCGGGCCAAGAGACCCAGTACTTC.

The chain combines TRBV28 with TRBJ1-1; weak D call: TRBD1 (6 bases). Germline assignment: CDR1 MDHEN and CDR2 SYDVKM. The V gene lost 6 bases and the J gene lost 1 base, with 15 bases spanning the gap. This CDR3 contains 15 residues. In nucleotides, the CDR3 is TGTGCCAGCAGAACCGCAGGGGTCGCGAACACTGAAGCTTTCTTT. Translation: CASRTAGVANTEAFF.

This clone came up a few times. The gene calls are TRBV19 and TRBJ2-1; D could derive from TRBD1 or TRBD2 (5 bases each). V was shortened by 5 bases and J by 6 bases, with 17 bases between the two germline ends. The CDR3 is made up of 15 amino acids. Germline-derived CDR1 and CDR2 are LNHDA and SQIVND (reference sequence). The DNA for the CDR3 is TGTGCCAGTAGTCTAGGATCGAGGGGCGGCAATGAGCAGTTCTTC. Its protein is CASSLGSRGGNEQFF.

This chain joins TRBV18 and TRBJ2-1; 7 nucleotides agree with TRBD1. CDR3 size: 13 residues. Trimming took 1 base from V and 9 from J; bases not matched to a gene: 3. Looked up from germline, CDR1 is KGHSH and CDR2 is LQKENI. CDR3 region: CASSPQGAGEQFF. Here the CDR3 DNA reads TGTGCCAGCTCACCACAGGGGGCCGGTGAGCAGTTCTTC.

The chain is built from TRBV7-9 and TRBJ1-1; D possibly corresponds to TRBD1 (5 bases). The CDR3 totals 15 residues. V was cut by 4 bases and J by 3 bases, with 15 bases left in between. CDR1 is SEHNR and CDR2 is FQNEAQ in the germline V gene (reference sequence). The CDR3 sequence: CASSSSWVGDTEAFF. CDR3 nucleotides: TGTGCCAGCAGCTCAAGCTGGGTAGGGGACACTGAAGCTTTCTTT.

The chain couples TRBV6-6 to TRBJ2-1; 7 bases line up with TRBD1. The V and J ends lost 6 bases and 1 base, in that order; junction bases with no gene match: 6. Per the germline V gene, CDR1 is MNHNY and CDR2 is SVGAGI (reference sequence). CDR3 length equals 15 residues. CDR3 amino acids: CASSLQTGSYNEQFF. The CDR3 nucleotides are TGTGCCAGCAGCCTTCAGACAGGGTCCTACAATGAGCAGTTCTTC.

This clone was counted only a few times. The chain's CDR3 is CSVYKREVYNEQFF. Written as DNA, the CDR3 is TGCAGCGTTTATAAGCGGGAGGTGTACAATGAGCAGTTCTTC. This rearrangement joins TRBV29-1 to TRBJ2-1, with 9 bases identical to TRBD2. Germline CDR1 is SQVTM and CDR2 is ANQGSEA. The CDR3 has 14 residues. The J segment lost 4 bases and the V segment lost 5 bases, leaving 6 bases of the junction unmatched.

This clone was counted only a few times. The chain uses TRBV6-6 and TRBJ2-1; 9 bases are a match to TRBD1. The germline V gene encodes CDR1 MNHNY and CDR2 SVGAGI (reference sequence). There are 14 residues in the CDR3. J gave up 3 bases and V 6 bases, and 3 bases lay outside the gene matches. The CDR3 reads CASRGTGNYNEQFF. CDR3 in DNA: TGTGCCAGCAGGGGGACAGGGAACTACAATGAGCAGTTCTTC.

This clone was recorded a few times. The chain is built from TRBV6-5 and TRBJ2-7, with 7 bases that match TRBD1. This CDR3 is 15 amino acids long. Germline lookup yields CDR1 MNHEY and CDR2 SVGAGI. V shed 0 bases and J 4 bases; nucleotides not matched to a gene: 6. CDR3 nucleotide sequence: TGTGCCAGCAGTTACTCCGGGACAGCCGATTACGAGCAGTACTTC. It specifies CASSYSGTADYEQYF.

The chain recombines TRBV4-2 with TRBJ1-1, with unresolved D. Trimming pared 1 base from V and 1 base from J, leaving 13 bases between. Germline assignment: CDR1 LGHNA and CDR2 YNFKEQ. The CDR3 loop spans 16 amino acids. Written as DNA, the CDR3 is TGTGCCAGCAGCCAAGGAGGTCGCGGCGGGAACACTGAAGCTTTCTTT. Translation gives CASSQGGRGGNTEAFF.

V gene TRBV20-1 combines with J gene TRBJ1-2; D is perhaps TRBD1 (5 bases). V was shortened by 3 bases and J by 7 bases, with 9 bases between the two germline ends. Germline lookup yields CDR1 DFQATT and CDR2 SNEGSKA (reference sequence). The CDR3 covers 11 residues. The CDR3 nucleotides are TGCAGTGCTAGTGACAGTTTTGGCTACACCTTC. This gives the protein CSASDSFGYTF.

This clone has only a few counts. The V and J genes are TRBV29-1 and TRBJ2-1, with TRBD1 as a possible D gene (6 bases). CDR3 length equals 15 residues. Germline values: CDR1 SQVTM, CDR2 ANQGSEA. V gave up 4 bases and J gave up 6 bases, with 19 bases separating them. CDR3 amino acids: CSVARTGFYGNEQFF. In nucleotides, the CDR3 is TGCAGCGTTGCCCGCACAGGGTTTTATGGCAATGAGCAGTTCTTC.

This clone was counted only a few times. The CDR3 coding sequence is TGTGCCAGTATCGATGTACCGGGACAGCTAAACCTCCAGCATTTT. Translated: CASIDVPGQLNLQHF. The chain carries TRBV19 and TRBJ1-5; 7 nucleotides match TRBD1. Trimming cost V 7 bases and J 12 bases; bases outside gene matches: 18. Per the germline V gene, CDR1 is LNHDA and CDR2 is SQIVND (reference sequence). There are 15 residues in the CDR3.

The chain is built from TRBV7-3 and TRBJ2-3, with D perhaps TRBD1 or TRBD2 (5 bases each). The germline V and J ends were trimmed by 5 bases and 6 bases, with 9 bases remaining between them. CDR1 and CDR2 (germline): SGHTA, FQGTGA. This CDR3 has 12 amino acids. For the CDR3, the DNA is TGTGCCAGCAGCCAGGGACCCGATACGCAGTATTTT. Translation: CASSQGPDTQYF.

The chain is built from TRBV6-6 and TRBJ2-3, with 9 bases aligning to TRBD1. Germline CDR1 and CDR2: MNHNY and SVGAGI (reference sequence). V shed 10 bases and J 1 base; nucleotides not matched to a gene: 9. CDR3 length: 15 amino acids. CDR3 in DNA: TGTGCCATCAGAGAACAGGGGGCTGGCACAGATACGCAGTATTTT. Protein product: CAIREQGAGTDTQYF.

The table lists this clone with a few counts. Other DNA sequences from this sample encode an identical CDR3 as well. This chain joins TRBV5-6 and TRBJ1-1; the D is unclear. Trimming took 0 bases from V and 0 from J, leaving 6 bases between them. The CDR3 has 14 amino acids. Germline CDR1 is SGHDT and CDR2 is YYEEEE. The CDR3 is CASSLAQVNTEAFF. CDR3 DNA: TGTGCCAGCAGCTTGGCCCAAGTGAACACTGAAGCTTTCTTT.

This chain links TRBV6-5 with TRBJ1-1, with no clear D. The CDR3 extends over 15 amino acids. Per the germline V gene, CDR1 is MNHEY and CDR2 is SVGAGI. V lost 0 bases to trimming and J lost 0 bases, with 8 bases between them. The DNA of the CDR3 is TGTGCCAGCAGTTACTCGGCCACAATGAACACTGAAGCTTTCTTT. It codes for CASSYSATMNTEAFF.

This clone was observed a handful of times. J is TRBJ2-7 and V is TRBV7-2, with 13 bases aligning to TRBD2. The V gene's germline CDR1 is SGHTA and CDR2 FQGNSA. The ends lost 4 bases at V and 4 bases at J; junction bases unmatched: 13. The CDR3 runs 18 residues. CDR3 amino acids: CASSSRHSTSGREYEQYF. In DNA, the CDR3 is TGTGCCAGCAGCTCCAGGCACTCCACTAGCGGGAGGGAATACGAGCAGTACTTC.

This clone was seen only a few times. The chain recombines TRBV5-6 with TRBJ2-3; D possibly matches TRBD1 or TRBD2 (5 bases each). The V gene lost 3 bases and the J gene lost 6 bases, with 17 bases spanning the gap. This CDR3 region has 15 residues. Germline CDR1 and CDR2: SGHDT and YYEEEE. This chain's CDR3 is CASSSGAPVTDTQYF. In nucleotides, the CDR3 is TGTGCCAGCAGCTCCGGGGCCCCAGTAACGGATACGCAGTATTTT.

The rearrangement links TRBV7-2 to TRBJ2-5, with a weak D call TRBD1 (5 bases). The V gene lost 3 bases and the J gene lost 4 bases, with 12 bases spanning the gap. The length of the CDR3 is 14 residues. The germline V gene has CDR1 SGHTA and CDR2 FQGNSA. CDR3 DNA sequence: TGTGCCAGCAGCTTTATCAGGGATCGAGAGACCCAGTACTTC. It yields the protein CASSFIRDRETQYF.

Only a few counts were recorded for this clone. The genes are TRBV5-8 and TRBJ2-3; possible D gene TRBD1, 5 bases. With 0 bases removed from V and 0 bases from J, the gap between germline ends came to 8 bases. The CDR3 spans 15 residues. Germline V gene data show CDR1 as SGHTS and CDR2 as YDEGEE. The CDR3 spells CASSLVAGSTDTQYF. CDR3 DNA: TGTGCCAGCAGCTTGGTAGCAGGGAGCACAGATACGCAGTATTTT.

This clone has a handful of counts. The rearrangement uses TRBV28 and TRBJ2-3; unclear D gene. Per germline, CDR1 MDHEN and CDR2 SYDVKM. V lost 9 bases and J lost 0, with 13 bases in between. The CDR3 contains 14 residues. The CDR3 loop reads CASMTSTSTDTQYF. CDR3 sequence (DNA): TGTGCCAGTATGACAAGCACTAGCACAGATACGCAGTATTTT.

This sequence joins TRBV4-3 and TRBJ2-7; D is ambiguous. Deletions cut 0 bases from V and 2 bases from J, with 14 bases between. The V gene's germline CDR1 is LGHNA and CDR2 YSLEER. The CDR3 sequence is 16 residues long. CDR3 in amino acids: CASSQEWGSSPYEQYF. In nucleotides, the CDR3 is TGCGCCAGCAGCCAAGAATGGGGTTCTTCCCCCTACGAGCAGTACTTC.